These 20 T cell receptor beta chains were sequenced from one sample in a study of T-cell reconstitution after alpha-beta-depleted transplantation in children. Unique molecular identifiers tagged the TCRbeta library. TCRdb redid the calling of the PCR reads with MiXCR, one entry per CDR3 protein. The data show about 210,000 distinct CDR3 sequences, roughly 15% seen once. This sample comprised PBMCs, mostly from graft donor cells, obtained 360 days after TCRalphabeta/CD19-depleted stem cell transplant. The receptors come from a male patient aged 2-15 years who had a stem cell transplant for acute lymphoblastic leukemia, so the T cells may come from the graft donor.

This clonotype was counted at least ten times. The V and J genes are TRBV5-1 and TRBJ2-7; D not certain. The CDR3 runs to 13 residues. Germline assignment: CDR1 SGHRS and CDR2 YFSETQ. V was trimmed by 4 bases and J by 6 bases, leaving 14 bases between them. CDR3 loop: CASSTGPIGEQYF. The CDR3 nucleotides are TGCGCCAGCAGCACCGGACCGATTGGCGAGCAGTACTTC.

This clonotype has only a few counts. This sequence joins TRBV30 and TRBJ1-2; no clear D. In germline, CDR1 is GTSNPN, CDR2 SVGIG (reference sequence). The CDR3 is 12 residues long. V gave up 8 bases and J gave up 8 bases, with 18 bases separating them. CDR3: CARLGRGGGYTF. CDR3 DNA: TGTGCCCGACTGGGCCGAGGAGGGGGCTACACCTTC. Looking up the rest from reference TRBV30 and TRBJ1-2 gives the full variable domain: SQTIHQWPATLVQPVGSPLSLECTVEGTSNPNLYWYRQAAGRGLQLLFYSVGIGQISSEVPQNLSASRPQDRQFILSSKKLLLSDSGFYLCARLGRGGGYTFGSGTRLTVV.

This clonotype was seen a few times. The CDR3 DNA is TGCGCCAGCAGCCAAGGAAGAGGGGGAGGAAGCTATGGCTACACCTTC. Protein sequence: CASSQGRGGGSYGYTF. The chain carries TRBV4-1 and TRBJ1-2; TRBD1 is a possible D gene (6 bases). The germline CDR1 and CDR2 sequences are MGHRA and YSYEKL. This CDR3 is 16 amino acids long. Trimming removed 1 base from V and 4 bases from J, with 16 bases in between.

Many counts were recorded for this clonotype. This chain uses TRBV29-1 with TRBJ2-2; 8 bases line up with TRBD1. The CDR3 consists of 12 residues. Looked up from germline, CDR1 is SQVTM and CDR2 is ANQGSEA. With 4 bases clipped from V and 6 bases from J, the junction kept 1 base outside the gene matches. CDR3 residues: CSVGTGPGELFF. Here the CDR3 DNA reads TGCAGCGTTGGGACAGGGCCCGGGGAGCTGTTTTTT.

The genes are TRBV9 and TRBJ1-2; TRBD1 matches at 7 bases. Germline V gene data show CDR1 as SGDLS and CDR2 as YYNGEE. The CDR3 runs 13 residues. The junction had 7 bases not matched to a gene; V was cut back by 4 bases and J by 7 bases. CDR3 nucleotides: TGTGCCAGCAGCCCCAAGACAGGGACTGGCTACACCTTC. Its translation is CASSPKTGTGYTF.

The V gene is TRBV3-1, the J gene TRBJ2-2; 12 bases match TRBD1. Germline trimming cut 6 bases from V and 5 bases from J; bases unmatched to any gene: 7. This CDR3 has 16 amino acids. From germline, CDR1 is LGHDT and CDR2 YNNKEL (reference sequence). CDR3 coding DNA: TGTGCCAGCAGTAAGGGACAGGGGGCTTCGACCGGGGAGCTGTTTTTT. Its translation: CASSKGQGASTGELFF.

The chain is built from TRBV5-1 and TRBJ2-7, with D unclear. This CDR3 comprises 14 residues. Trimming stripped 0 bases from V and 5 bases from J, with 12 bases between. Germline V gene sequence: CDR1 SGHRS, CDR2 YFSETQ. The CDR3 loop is CASSLEQFVDEQYF. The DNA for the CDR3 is TGCGCCAGCAGCTTGGAACAGTTCGTGGACGAGCAGTACTTC.

The CDR3 DNA follows: TGCAGTGCGTCCGGGACAGGGAAAGAGACCCAGTACTTC. Translation gives CSASGTGKETQYF. The chain is built from TRBV20-1 and TRBJ2-5; 9 bases are shared with TRBD1. The germline V gene has CDR1 DFQATT and CDR2 SNEGSKA (reference sequence). J was trimmed by 3 bases and V by 6 bases; bases with no gene match: 5. CDR3 length: 13 amino acids.

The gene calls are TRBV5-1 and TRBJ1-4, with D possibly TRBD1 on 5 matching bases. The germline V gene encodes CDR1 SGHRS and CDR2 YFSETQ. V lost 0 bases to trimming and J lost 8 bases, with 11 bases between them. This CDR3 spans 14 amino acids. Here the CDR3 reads CASSLESWGEKLFF. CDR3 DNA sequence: TGCGCCAGCAGCTTGGAGTCCTGGGGGGAAAAACTGTTTTTT. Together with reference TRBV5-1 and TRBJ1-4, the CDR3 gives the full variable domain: KAGVTQTPRYLIKTRGQQVTLSCSPISGHRSVSWYQQTPGQGLQFLFEYFSETQRNKGNFPGRFSGRQFSNSRSEMNVSTLELGDSALYLCASSLESWGEKLFFGSGTQLSVL.

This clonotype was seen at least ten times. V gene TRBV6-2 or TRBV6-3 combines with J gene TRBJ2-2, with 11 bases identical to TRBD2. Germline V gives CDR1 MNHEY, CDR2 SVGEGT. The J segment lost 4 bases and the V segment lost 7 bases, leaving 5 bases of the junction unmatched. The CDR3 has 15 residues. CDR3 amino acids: CASKIAGGITGELFF. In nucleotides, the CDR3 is TGTGCCAGCAAAATAGCGGGAGGGATCACCGGGGAGCTGTTTTTT.

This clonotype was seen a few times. The CDR3 reads CSAVPTTRGSYEQYF. The DNA of the CDR3 is TGCAGCGCTGTACCGACTACACGTGGCTCCTACGAGCAGTACTTC. The V call is TRBV29-1, the J call TRBJ2-7; weak D call: TRBD2 (5 bases). The CDR3 has 15 residues. CDR1 SQVTM and CDR2 ANQGSEA come from the germline V gene. V gave up 7 bases and J gave up 0 bases, with 19 bases separating them.

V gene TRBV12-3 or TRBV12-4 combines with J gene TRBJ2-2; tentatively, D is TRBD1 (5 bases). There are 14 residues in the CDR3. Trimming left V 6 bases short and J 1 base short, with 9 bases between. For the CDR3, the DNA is TGTGCCAGCAGGAAAGGACAGAACACCGGGGAGCTGTTTTTT. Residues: CASRKGQNTGELFF.

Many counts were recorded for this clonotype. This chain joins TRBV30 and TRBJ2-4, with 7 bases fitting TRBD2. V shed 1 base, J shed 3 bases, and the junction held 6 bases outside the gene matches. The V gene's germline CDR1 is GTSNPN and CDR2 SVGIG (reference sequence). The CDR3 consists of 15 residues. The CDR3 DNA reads TGTGCCTGGAGTGAGGGAGGGGCAGGCAAAAACATTCAGTACTTC. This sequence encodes CAWSEGGAGKNIQYF.

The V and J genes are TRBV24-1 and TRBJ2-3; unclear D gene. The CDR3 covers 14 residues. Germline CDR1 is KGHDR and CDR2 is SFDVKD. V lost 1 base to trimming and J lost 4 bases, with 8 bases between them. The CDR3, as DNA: TGTGCCACCAGTGATTTTGGGGTGGCAGATACGCAGTATTTT. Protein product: CATSDFGVADTQYF.

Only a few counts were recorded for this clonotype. The CDR3 coding sequence is TGTGCCAGCAGCCAAGACGGGGGCGGCAATCAGCCCCAGCATTTT. The encoded protein is CASSQDGGGNQPQHF. V and J are TRBV3-1 and TRBJ1-5; TRBD1 might be the D (6 bases). Germline loops: CDR1 LGHDT, CDR2 YNNKEL (reference sequence). The V gene lost 0 bases and the J gene lost 2 bases, with 8 bases spanning the gap. The CDR3 covers 15 residues.

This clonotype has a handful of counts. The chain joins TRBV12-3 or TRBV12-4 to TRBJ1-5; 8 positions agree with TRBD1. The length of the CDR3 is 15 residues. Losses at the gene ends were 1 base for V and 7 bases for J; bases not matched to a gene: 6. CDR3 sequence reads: CASSLEQGALQPQHF. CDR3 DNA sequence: TGTGCCAGCAGTTTAGAGCAGGGGGCATTGCAGCCCCAGCATTTT.

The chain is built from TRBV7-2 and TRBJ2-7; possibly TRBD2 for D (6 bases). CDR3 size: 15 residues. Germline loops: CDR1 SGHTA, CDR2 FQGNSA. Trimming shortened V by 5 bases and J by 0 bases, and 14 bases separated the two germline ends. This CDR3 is CASSPWTGASYEQYF. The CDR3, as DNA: TGTGCCAGCAGCCCCTGGACGGGAGCCTCCTACGAGCAGTACTTC.

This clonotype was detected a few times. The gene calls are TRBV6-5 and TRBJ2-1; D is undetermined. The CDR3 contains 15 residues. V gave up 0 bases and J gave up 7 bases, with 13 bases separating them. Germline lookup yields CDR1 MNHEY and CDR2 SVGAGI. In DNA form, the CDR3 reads TGTGCCAGCAGTTACTCTCTACCTCCATGGAATGAGCAGTTCTTC. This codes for CASSYSLPPWNEQFF.

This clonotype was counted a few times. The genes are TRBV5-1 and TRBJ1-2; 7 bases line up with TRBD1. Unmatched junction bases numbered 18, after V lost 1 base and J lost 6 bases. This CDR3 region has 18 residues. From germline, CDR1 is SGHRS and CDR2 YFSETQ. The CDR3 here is CASSLYSGGGVPGDGYTF. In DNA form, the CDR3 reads TGCGCCAGCAGCTTGTATTCAGGGGGGGGCGTGCCGGGCGATGGCTACACCTTC.

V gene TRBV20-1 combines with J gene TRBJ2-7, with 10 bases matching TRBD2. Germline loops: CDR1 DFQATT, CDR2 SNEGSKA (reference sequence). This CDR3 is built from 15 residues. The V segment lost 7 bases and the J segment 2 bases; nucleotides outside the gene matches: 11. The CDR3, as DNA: TGCAGTGGGGTGCTAACACTAGCGGGGACCTACGAGCAGTACTTC. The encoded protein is CSGVLTLAGTYEQYF.